Following are 10 T cell receptor beta chains from one sample sequenced in a study of T cell responses to AZD1222 COVID-19 vaccine. Measured with immunoSEQ multiplex PCR; TCRdb has only the in-frame clones, and not every one. The sample contains fewer than 200,000 clones, around 90% of which appear only once. Material: peripheral blood, obtained on day 0 of AZD1222 vaccination. The receptors originated from an adult in good health.

The chain links TRBV10-2 to TRBJ2-3, with TRBD2 matching 10 bases. The junction had 7 bases not matched to a gene; V was cut back by 7 bases and J by 3 bases. The CDR3 loop spans 15 amino acids. Germline V gene data show CDR1 as WSHSY and CDR2 as SAAADI. CDR3 sequence reads: CASTEPSGGTDTQYF. The CDR3 region has the DNA TGCGCCAGCACCGAACCTAGCGGGGGTACAGATACGCAGTATTTT.

The chain combines TRBV6-5 with TRBJ2-7; D gene ambiguous. The CDR3 runs to 12 residues. The V and J ends lost 4 bases and 4 bases respectively, with 8 bases between them. In germline, CDR1 is MNHEY, CDR2 SVGAGI. The CDR3 reads CASSFGQYEQYF. In nucleotides, the CDR3 is TGTGCCAGCAGTTTCGGGCAGTACGAGCAGTACTTC.

CDR3 in DNA: TGTGCCTGGAGTTCGGGGGGTGAGTACGAGCAGTACTTC. It translates to CAWSSGGEYEQYF. The chain uses TRBV30 and TRBJ2-7; TRBD2 aligns across 7 bases. This CDR3 is 13 amino acids long. The V gene end was trimmed by 2 bases and the J gene end by 4 bases; junction bases not matched to a gene: 5. CDR1 GTSNPN and CDR2 SVGIG come from the germline V gene (reference sequence).

This clone was observed a few times. The chain employs TRBV27 and TRBJ1-1, with unresolved D. The CDR3 sequence is 14 residues long. Germline assignment: CDR1 MNHEY and CDR2 SMNVEV (reference sequence). Trimming cost V 7 bases and J 4 bases, with 16 bases left between them. DNA of the CDR3: TGTGCCAGCAACCCCCGTGGCCGGGGCACTGAAGCTTTCTTT. It codes for CASNPRGRGTEAFF.

V and J are TRBV7-9 and TRBJ2-7; 7 bases line up with TRBD2. The ends lost 5 bases at V and 3 bases at J; junction bases unmatched: 13. Germline lookup yields CDR1 SEHNR and CDR2 FQNEAQ (reference sequence). The CDR3 runs 16 residues. CDR3 sequence (DNA): TGTGCCAGCAGCCCCAAGGTGGGACTACACCTCTACGAGCAGTACTTC. It codes for CASSPKVGLHLYEQYF.

The V and J genes are TRBV6-5 and TRBJ2-7; D unclear. This CDR3 comprises 13 residues. Looked up from germline, CDR1 is MNHEY and CDR2 is SVGAGI. Trimming shortened V by 6 bases and J by 3 bases, and 12 bases separated the two germline ends. As DNA, the CDR3 is TGTGCCAGCAGGAAGGAAGGCAGCTACGAGCAGTACTTC. Amino acid sequence: CASRKEGSYEQYF.

This clone was detected a few times. The chain combines TRBV5-4 with TRBJ2-7; TRBD2 matches at 16 bases. Germline loops: CDR1 SGHNT, CDR2 YYREEE (reference sequence). The CDR3 is made up of 15 amino acids. After removal of 8 bases from V and 4 bases from J, the junction contained 6 bases not matched to a gene. The CDR3, as DNA: TGTGCCAGTTCGGGACTAGCGGGAGGGCAGTACGAGCAGTACTTC. Protein product: CASSGLAGGQYEQYF.

V usage is TRBV29-1 and J usage is TRBJ1-1, with D hard to call. Germline lookup yields CDR1 SQVTM and CDR2 ANQGSEA. Between the trimmed V and J ends, which lost 6 bases and 7 bases, there was a span of 12 bases. The CDR3 has 11 amino acids. This CDR3 is CSVPSRGEAFF. DNA of the CDR3: TGCAGCGTCCCTTCCCGAGGTGAAGCTTTCTTT.

This chain connects TRBV6-1 to TRBJ2-2, with 9 bases lining up with TRBD2. Losses at the gene ends were 4 bases for V and 0 bases for J; bases not matched to a gene: 3. CDR3 length: 16 residues. Germline V gives CDR1 MNHNS, CDR2 SASEGT. The CDR3, as DNA: TGTGCCAGCAGTGTAGGACTAGCGTCGAACACCGGGGAGCTGTTTTTT. It specifies CASSVGLASNTGELFF.

The chain recombines TRBV4-3 with TRBJ1-1; 9 nucleotides match TRBD1. The V gene's germline CDR1 is LGHNA and CDR2 YSLEER. The ends lost 2 bases at V and 1 base at J; junction bases unmatched: 8. The CDR3 is 17 amino acids. Here the CDR3 reads CASSQKGGTGRNTEAFF. The CDR3 DNA reads as TGCGCCAGCAGCCAAAAGGGGGGGACAGGGAGGAACACTGAAGCTTTCTTT.